This entry lists 25 T cell receptor beta chains sequenced from one sample in a study of tumor-infiltrating lymphocytes in primary liver carcinoma. Germline DNA was also extracted, with blood RNA taken from unsorted whole blood. Making TCR beta cDNA involved roughly 0.55 ug total RNA and a constant-region primer. Each TCR beta library was derived from three nested multiplex PCR rounds that employed slightly modified ARM-PCR. For approximately 11 cycles apiece, the opening two PCR rounds ran with TRBV1-TRBV30 forward primers and a C-beta reverse primer. In TCRdb, the multiplex PCR reads were re-called with MiXCR into one record per CDR3 protein. This sample carries 320,000 or so distinct CDR3 sequences, approximately 65% of them seen once, and the ten largest clones take roughly 9%. Sequencing used peripheral blood. The receptors shown here come from a man aged 35-49 years with primary liver carcinoma and hepatitis B virus infection.

V usage is TRBV5-4 and J usage is TRBJ2-3; D is uncertain. Germline-derived CDR1 and CDR2 are SGHNT and YYREEE (reference sequence). V lost 1 base and J 6 bases, leaving 6 bases between the germline ends. CDR3 length: 12 residues. The CDR3 sequence: CASSLSRDTQYF. The CDR3 DNA follows: TGTGCCAGCAGCTTGTCGCGGGATACGCAGTATTTT.

As for this clonotype: A much more abundant neighbour one base away suggests this may be a read error. V is TRBV6-6 and J is TRBJ1-4; D is ambiguous. The CDR3 extends over 17 amino acids. The V gene's germline CDR1 is MNHNY and CDR2 SVGAGI (reference sequence). Deletions cut 2 bases from V and 3 bases from J, with 16 bases between. The CDR3 coding sequence is TGTGCCAGCAGTTACACCCGCTGGGGTAGAGCTAATGAAAAACTGTTTTTT. Amino acids: CASSYTRWGRANEKLFF.

This clonotype was seen ten or more times. V is TRBV6-6 and J is TRBJ1-4; the match to TRBD1 covers 7 bases. After removal of 4 bases from V and 8 bases from J, the junction contained 10 bases not matched to a gene. The CDR3 totals 15 residues. Germline-derived CDR1 and CDR2 are MNHNY and SVGAGI (reference sequence). The CDR3 region is CASSFDRQGWEKLFF. The CDR3, as DNA: TGTGCCAGCAGTTTCGATAGACAGGGATGGGAAAAACTGTTTTTT.

CDR3 nucleotide sequence: TGTGCCAGCAGCCCCTCCGAGGGAGGCAATCAGCCCCAGCATTTT. Translation: CASSPSEGGNQPQHF. The V gene is TRBV6-5, the J gene TRBJ1-5, with D uncertain. The CDR3 sequence is 15 residues long. Trimming took 6 bases from V and 2 from J, leaving 14 bases between them. Germline V gene sequence: CDR1 MNHEY, CDR2 SVGAGI.

A remark on this clonotype: One end of the junction varies from germline; a read error may be responsible. The chain joins TRBV29-1 to TRBJ1-2, with 12 bases fitting TRBD1. CDR3 size: 15 residues. Per germline, CDR1 SQVTM and CDR2 ANQGSEA. The CDR3 DNA reads as TGCAGCGTTGGTCGTTGGGACAGGGGGCGGATTGGCTACGCTTTC. Residues: CSVGRWDRGRIGYAF.

This clonotype was detected only a few times. The gene calls are TRBV4-2 and TRBJ1-4; TRBD1 matches at 8 bases. The ends lost 4 bases at V and 0 bases at J; junction bases unmatched: 7. The length of the CDR3 is 17 residues. Germline CDR1 is LGHNA and CDR2 is YNFKEQ. The CDR3 bases are TGTGCCAGCAGCCCCCGGGACAGGTTTTCAACTAATGAAAAACTGTTTTTT. It specifies CASSPRDRFSTNEKLFF.

This chain joins TRBV9 and TRBJ2-2; 8 positions agree with TRBD1. Trimming at V came to 3 bases and at J to 6 bases, leaving 7 bases not matched to a gene. Looked up from germline, CDR1 is SGDLS and CDR2 is YYNGEE. This CDR3 is built from 15 residues. Here the CDR3 reads CASSGQGALAGELFF. CDR3 in DNA: TGTGCCAGCAGCGGCCAGGGGGCACTAGCCGGGGAGCTGTTTTTT.

Comment on this clonotype: Lacking the conserved final phenylalanine or tryptophan, this CDR3 likely reflects a read error. No DNA is shown, since the ends of the CDR3 on it are uncertain; the CDR3 is the one TCRdb lists. The chain couples TRBV11-3 to TRBJ1-1; the table's D gene call, TRBD1, was not cross checked with the DNA. The CDR3 adds up to 15 amino acids, both ends counted. CDR1 is SGHNT and CDR2 is YENEEA in the germline V gene. CDR3 residues: CASSPGYHKNTEAFL.

This chain links TRBV9 with TRBJ2-1, with TRBD2 matching 7 bases. This CDR3 contains 17 residues. V gave up 0 bases and J gave up 4 bases; unmatched junction bases: 10. CDR1 SGDLS and CDR2 YYNGEE come from the germline V gene. DNA of the CDR3: TGTGCCAGCAGCGTAGCTACTAGGGCTAGCGGATACAATGAGCAGTTCTTC. Translated: CASSVATRASGYNEQFF.

Note on this clonotype: A junction boundary mismatches the germline segment, possibly from a read error. The J gene is TRBJ2-6, the V gene TRBV6-5, with D possibly TRBD2 on 6 matching bases. Germline V gene sequence: CDR1 MNHEY, CDR2 SVGAGI. CDR3 length: 16 residues. The CDR3 loop is CASSYGGGSGANALTF. DNA for the CDR3: TGTGCCAGCAGTTACGGTGGGGGGTCCGGGGCCAACGCCCTGACTTTC.

In regard to this clonotype: Since the CDR3 does not end with the conserved phenylalanine or tryptophan, this likely comes from a read error. The chain uses TRBV29-1 and TRBJ2-7, with D hard to call. Germline V lookup: CDR1 SQVTM, CDR2 ANQGSEA. V lost 7 bases to trimming and J lost 0 bases, with 16 bases between them. The CDR3 extends over 14 amino acids. The CDR3 DNA follows: TGCAGCGCCTCGGGCCAACAACGCTCCTACGAGCAGTACTTG. It yields the protein CSASGQQRSYEQYL.

The chain couples TRBV6-2 or TRBV6-3 to TRBJ2-2; perhaps TRBD1 as D (5 bases). V was shortened by 5 bases and J by 4 bases, with 17 bases between the two germline ends. The CDR3 is 16 amino acids. Germline assignment: CDR1 MNHEY and CDR2 SVGEGT. The CDR3 is CASSRGRAVGTGELFF. CDR3 nucleotide sequence: TGTGCCAGCAGTAGGGGCAGGGCCGTCGGCACCGGGGAGCTGTTTTTT.

This clonotype was seen a few times. The junction shows a germline mismatch at one end, possibly a read error. The genes are TRBV4-1 and TRBJ1-1; 10 nucleotides agree with TRBD1. The CDR3 runs to 15 residues. Germline V lookup: CDR1 MGHRA, CDR2 YSYEKL. The CDR3 is CTSSPMTGGYTEAFF. The CDR3 region has the DNA TGCACCAGCAGCCCTATGACAGGGGGCTACACTGAAGCTTTCTTT.

Points on this clonotype: A much larger clone lies one base from this, so it may be a read error. The gene calls are TRBV4-1 and TRBJ1-3; 7 bases line up with TRBD1. The V gene's germline CDR1 is MGHRA and CDR2 YSYEKL. The CDR3 spans 16 residues. With 2 bases clipped from V and 3 bases from J, the junction kept 7 bases outside the gene matches. The CDR3 DNA follows: TGCGCCAGCAGCCAAAATTCAGGGGGTCGTGGAAACACCATATATTTT. Its protein is CASSQNSGGRGNTIYF.

For this clonotype: A read error may account for a junction end that differs from germline. The V and J genes are TRBV11-2 and TRBJ1-5, with unresolved D. The length of the CDR3 is 17 residues. Germline CDR1 reads SGHAT; CDR2 reads FQNNGV. Here the CDR3 DNA reads TGTGCCAGCAGCTTCCGCCCAGGTCGTACAGAGAATCAACCCCAGCATTTT. Protein sequence: CASSFRPGRTENQPQHF. Full variable domain (missing parts from reference TRBV11-2 and TRBJ1-5): EAGVAQSPRYKIIEKRQSVAFWCNPISGHATLYWYQQILGQGPKLLIQFQNNGVVDDSQLPKDRFSAERLKGVDSTLKIQPAKLEDSAVYLCASSFRPGRTENQPQHFGDGTRLSIL.

For this clonotype: One end of the junction is discordant with germline, which a read error may explain. The CDR3 is CASRFSTGFAEQYF. The CDR3 coding sequence is TGCGCCAGCAGATTTTCGACCGGCTTTGCCGAGCAGTACTTC. The J gene is TRBJ2-7, the V gene TRBV11-1; no definite D call. The CDR3 is 14 residues long. Germline CDR1 SGHAT, CDR2 FQDESV (reference sequence).

This clonotype showed up many times. The chain employs TRBV4-2 and TRBJ2-7; 11 bases map to TRBD2. CDR3 length: 17 residues. V gave up 0 bases and J gave up 3 bases; unmatched junction bases: 7. CDR1 is LGHNA, CDR2 YNFKEQ, per germline. CDR3 loop: CASSQELAGVGGYEQYF. CDR3 nucleotides: TGTGCCAGCAGCCAAGAACTAGCGGGAGTAGGTGGCTACGAGCAGTACTTC.

V and J are TRBV20-1 and TRBJ1-2, with 7 bases aligning to TRBD1. Germline V CDR1 and CDR2: DFQATT, SNEGSKA (reference sequence). V trimming: 5 bases; J trimming: 3 bases; junction bases outside the gene matches: 6. The CDR3 has 13 residues. The CDR3, as DNA: TGCAGTGCTCCCAGACAGGGTTACTATGGCTACACCTTC. Protein: CSAPRQGYYGYTF.

This clonotype appeared a single time. The genes are TRBV6-1 and TRBJ1-4, with a possible D match to TRBD1 (5 bases). CDR1 and CDR2 from the germline V gene are MNHNS and SASEGT. The CDR3 loop spans 16 amino acids. V lost 7 bases, J lost 6 bases, and 21 bases lay in between. The CDR3 bases are TGTGCCAGCAAGGTCCCCAGCGGAGGGGCAGATGAAAAACTGTTTTTT. Amino acid sequence: CASKVPSGGADEKLFF.

For this clonotype: The CDR3 does not close with the conserved phenylalanine or tryptophan, likely indicating a read error. Because the CDR3's place on the DNA is in doubt, the DNA is left out and the CDR3 is given as listed by TCRdb. This sequence joins TRBV4-2 and TRBJ2-4; the table assigns TRBD2, which was not confirmed against the DNA. CDR1 is LGHNA, CDR2 YNFKEQ, per germline. The CDR3 numbers 13 amino acids, ends counted. CDR3 in amino acids: CASSQSGGNIQYI.

Concerning this clonotype: At one of its ends the junction is not consistent with the germline gene, which may arise from a read error. The DNA for the CDR3 is TGTGCCAGTTCCCGACAGCCTAGCACAGATATGCAGTATTTT. It yields the protein CASSRQPSTDMQYF. The chain is built from TRBV28 and TRBJ2-3; D tentatively reads TRBD1 or TRBD2 (5 bases each). CDR1 and CDR2 (germline): MDHEN, SYDVKM. This CDR3 comprises 14 residues.

Note on this clonotype: A much bigger clone sits one base away, suggesting this may be a read error. The rearrangement uses TRBV6-1 and TRBJ2-1; the D is unclear. This CDR3 is built from 10 residues. V dropped 10 bases and J dropped 10 bases, with 11 bases sitting between them. The germline V gene encodes CDR1 MNHNS and CDR2 SASEGT. CDR3 residues: CATESKEQFF. In DNA form, the CDR3 reads TGTGCCACCGAGTCGAAGGAGCAGTTCTTC.

The V call is TRBV11-1, the J call TRBJ2-1; D is ambiguous. CDR3 size: 14 residues. V lost 6 bases to trimming and J lost 3 bases, with 12 bases between them. Per the germline V gene, CDR1 is SGHAT and CDR2 is FQDESV (reference sequence). This CDR3 is CASSSSRLYNEQFF. The CDR3 DNA sequence: TGTGCCAGCAGTTCCAGCCGCCTCTACAATGAGCAGTTCTTC.

This chain uses TRBV10-3 with TRBJ2-5; possibly TRBD2 for D (6 bases). Between the trimmed V and J ends, which lost 7 bases and 5 bases, there was a span of 17 bases. The germline V gene has CDR1 ENHRY and CDR2 SYGVKD. The CDR3 runs 14 residues. The CDR3 spells CAINPGREWETQYF. Here the CDR3 DNA reads TGTGCCATCAACCCCGGGAGAGAGTGGGAGACCCAGTACTTC.

As regards this clonotype: At one end the junction does not follow the germline gene, possibly because of a read error. The chain is built from TRBV6-5 and TRBJ1-3, with TRBD1 matching 8 bases. Germline loops: CDR1 MNHEY, CDR2 SVGAGI. The CDR3 contains 16 residues. The CDR3 DNA sequence: TGTGTCAGCAGTCCGCTAGGACAGGGTAGAGGAAACACCATATATTTT. Translating gives CVSSPLGQGRGNTIYF.